These 30 T cell receptor beta chains were all obtained from the same sample, sequenced in a study of response to subunit inactivated influenza vaccine. TCRdb fed the RT-PCR reads into MiXCR, producing one record per CDR3 protein. This table has about 650,000 distinct CDR3 sequences, about 14% appearing once. Material: PBMCs from blood, obtained 14 to 15 days before vaccination. All receptors come from a man aged 50 to 59 who received an inactivated influenza vaccine.

This clonotype occurred a few times. V usage is TRBV9 and J usage is TRBJ2-7; tentative D call: TRBD2 (5 bases). Germline V gives CDR1 SGDLS, CDR2 YYNGEE. This CDR3 has 15 amino acids. Trimming cost V 2 bases and J 4 bases, with 16 bases left between them. The DNA of the CDR3 is TGTGCCAGCAGCGTTGGTCGCCGGGGAACTTACGAGCAGTACTTC. This translates into CASSVGRRGTYEQYF.

The CDR3 nucleotides read TGTGCCAGCAGCCCTTTTCGGGTGGGGATCTCCTACGAGCAGTACTTC. This gives the protein CASSPFRVGISYEQYF. V gene TRBV16 combines with J gene TRBJ2-7, with D unresolved. Germline-derived CDR1 and CDR2 are KGHSY and FQNENV. This CDR3 has 16 amino acids. V was pared by 4 bases and J by 0 bases, with 16 bases between. Full variable domain (remainder filled in from reference TRBV16 and TRBJ2-7): GEEVAQTPKHLVRGEGQKAKLYCAPIKGHSYVFWYQQVLKNEFKFLISFQNENVFDETGMPKERFSAKCLPNSPCSLEIQATKLEDSAVYFCASSPFRVGISYEQYFGPGTRLTVT.

This clonotype occurred a few times. V is TRBV4-3 and J is TRBJ2-3; D is ambiguous. The CDR3 contains 12 residues. Germline V lookup: CDR1 LGHNA, CDR2 YSLEER. V was trimmed by 0 bases and J by 12 bases, leaving 10 bases between them. The chain's CDR3 is CASSQEGAPQYF. The CDR3 nucleotides read TGCGCCAGCAGCCAAGAGGGTGCCCCCCAGTATTTT.

The gene calls are TRBV27 and TRBJ2-7, with a possible D match to TRBD1 (5 bases). The ends were cut back, 6 bases at V and 5 bases at J, with 17 bases in the middle. The length of the CDR3 is 14 residues. The germline V gene has CDR1 MNHEY and CDR2 SMNVEV (reference sequence). The CDR3 coding sequence is TGTGCCAGCAGCGCTGTGGGGCTGTCCGACGAGCAGTACTTC. Translation gives CASSAVGLSDEQYF.

This clonotype was picked up a small number of times. V usage is TRBV3-1 and J usage is TRBJ1-2, with D possibly matching TRBD1 (6 bases). This CDR3 has 16 amino acids. Trimming removed 1 base from V and 3 bases from J, with 15 bases in between. From germline, CDR1 is LGHDT and CDR2 YNNKEL (reference sequence). The CDR3 sequence: CASSQGLQGPDYGYTF. DNA of the CDR3: TGTGCCAGCAGCCAAGGCCTACAGGGACCCGACTATGGCTACACCTTC.

The chain has TRBV9 and TRBJ2-1, with TRBD2 matching over 12 bases. The ends lost 0 bases at V and 3 bases at J; junction bases unmatched: 7. This CDR3 comprises 18 residues. The germline V gene has CDR1 SGDLS and CDR2 YYNGEE. The DNA of the CDR3 is TGTGCCAGCAGCGTAGCTGCTAGCGGGGGGGCGGTCTACAATGAGCAGTTCTTC. Translating it yields CASSVAASGGAVYNEQFF.

This clonotype was observed a handful of times. The genes are TRBV24-1 and TRBJ1-2; 10 bases are a match to TRBD1. The length of the CDR3 is 17 residues. CDR1 KGHDR and CDR2 SFDVKD come from the germline V gene. After removal of 9 bases from V and 3 bases from J, the junction contained 15 bases not matched to a gene. The CDR3 reads CATQTNTWTGGDYGYTF. CDR3 in DNA: TGTGCCACCCAAACCAATACCTGGACAGGGGGAGACTATGGCTACACCTTC.

This clonotype was seen a handful of times. The chain joins TRBV15 to TRBJ2-7; D might be TRBD1 (6 bases). Trimming shortened V by 4 bases and J by 2 bases, and 9 bases separated the two germline ends. The germline gives CDR1 LNHNV, CDR2 YYDKDF (reference sequence). The CDR3 spans 13 residues. CDR3 amino acids: CATSTQGTYEQYF. DNA for the CDR3: TGTGCCACCAGCACTCAGGGGACCTACGAGCAGTACTTC.

This clonotype was seen at least ten times. The V and J genes are TRBV12-3 or TRBV12-4 and TRBJ2-3, with D unresolved. V was pared by 6 bases and J by 2 bases, with 3 bases between. The CDR3 sequence is 11 residues long. The CDR3: CASSSTDTQYF. CDR3 nucleotides: TGTGCCAGCAGCTCCACAGATACGCAGTATTTT.

This clonotype has at least ten counts. This sequence joins TRBV6-2 or TRBV6-3 and TRBJ2-1; a weak D match, TRBD1 (6 bases). Between the trimmed V and J ends, which lost 7 bases and 5 bases, there was a span of 24 bases. There are 17 residues in the CDR3. Germline loops: CDR1 MNHEY, CDR2 SVGEGT. CDR3 in amino acids: CASIPSGIGGGHNEQFF. The CDR3 DNA is TGTGCCAGCATCCCCTCCGGGATAGGGGGTGGCCACAATGAGCAGTTCTTC.

V gene TRBV11-2 combines with J gene TRBJ1-2; the match to TRBD1 covers 9 bases. CDR1 SGHAT and CDR2 FQNNGV come from the germline V gene. J was trimmed by 4 bases and V by 0 bases; bases with no gene match: 9. There are 17 residues in the CDR3. CDR3 residues: CASSLDAGTGLSYGYTF. As DNA, the CDR3 is TGTGCCAGCAGCTTAGATGCTGGGACAGGGCTGAGCTATGGCTACACCTTC.

This clonotype has only a few counts. The rearrangement uses TRBV20-1 and TRBJ1-4; tentatively, D is TRBD1 (5 bases). The ends were cut back, 6 bases at V and 5 bases at J, with 16 bases in the middle. Germline CDR1 reads DFQATT; CDR2 reads SNEGSKA (reference sequence). The CDR3 consists of 14 residues. The CDR3 nucleotides read TGCAGTGCGTTCCGGGGCAGAGGGAATGAAAAACTGTTTTTT. This sequence encodes CSAFRGRGNEKLFF.

This clonotype was detected a few times. The J gene is TRBJ2-3, the V gene TRBV4-3; D perhaps matches TRBD2 (6 bases). The CDR3 sequence is 15 residues long. Trimming removed 0 bases from V and 4 bases from J, with 11 bases in between. Germline assignment: CDR1 LGHNA and CDR2 YSLEER. This chain's CDR3 is CASSQDGTWADTQYF. CDR3 nucleotide sequence: TGCGCCAGCAGCCAAGATGGGACTTGGGCAGATACGCAGTATTTT.

J is TRBJ2-7 and V is TRBV13; D is tentatively TRBD1 or TRBD2 (6 bases each). This CDR3 region has 16 residues. Trimming left V 5 bases short and J 1 base short, with 18 bases between. Germline V gene lookup returns CDR1 PRHDT and CDR2 FYEKMQ (reference sequence). CDR3 sequence: CASSLSWGAVSYEQYF. CDR3 bases: TGTGCCAGCAGCCTTAGCTGGGGGGCCGTATCCTACGAGCAGTACTTC.

V gene TRBV6-1 combines with J gene TRBJ2-7, with D perhaps TRBD2 (5 bases). The CDR3 has 13 amino acids. The germline gives CDR1 MNHNS, CDR2 SASEGT. The ends were cut back, 8 bases at V and 0 bases at J, with 11 bases in the middle. The CDR3 sequence is CASARGLSYEQYF. The CDR3 coding sequence is TGTGCCAGCGCCCGTGGACTCTCCTACGAGCAGTACTTC.

CDR3 DNA: TGTGCCAGCAGCCAACGACTAGGGCCGGATACGCAGTATTTT. Translation gives CASSQRLGPDTQYF. The V gene is TRBV7-2, the J gene TRBJ2-3, with D possibly matching TRBD2 (6 bases). Germline V gene data show CDR1 as SGHTA and CDR2 as FQGNSA. Trimming removed 5 bases at V and 6 bases at J, with 15 bases between. The CDR3 totals 14 residues.

In its sample, this clonotype was seen a few times. The V call is TRBV20-1, the J call TRBJ2-7; the match to TRBD2 covers 7 bases. This CDR3 is built from 12 residues. Losses at the gene ends were 8 bases for V and 0 bases for J; bases not matched to a gene: 4. CDR1 is DFQATT, CDR2 SNEGSKA, per germline (reference sequence). The CDR3 DNA reads TGCAGTAGCGGGACCGACTCCTACGAGCAGTACTTC. Its protein is CSSGTDSYEQYF.

This clonotype was seen a few times. The chain recombines TRBV6-1 with TRBJ1-4; 7 bases are shared with TRBD1. Unmatched junction bases numbered 7, after V lost 6 bases and J lost 3 bases. CDR1 is MNHNS and CDR2 is SASEGT in the germline V gene. This CDR3 comprises 15 residues. The CDR3 reads CASRRGLGANEKLFF. CDR3 bases: TGTGCCAGCAGGAGGGGGCTTGGGGCTAATGAAAAACTGTTTTTT.

The chain recombines TRBV20-1 with TRBJ2-7, with TRBD1 as a possible D gene (6 bases). Germline V CDR1 and CDR2: DFQATT, SNEGSKA (reference sequence). The CDR3 has 15 amino acids. Trimming removed 3 bases from V and 0 bases from J, with 15 bases in between. CDR3 sequence: CSARRGSTSSYEQYF. CDR3 coding DNA: TGCAGTGCTAGGAGGGGGAGCACGAGCTCCTACGAGCAGTACTTC.

This clonotype came up a few times. V is TRBV5-5 and J is TRBJ1-2; TRBD1 is a possible D gene (6 bases). Per germline, CDR1 SGHKS and CDR2 YYEKEE (reference sequence). V shed 3 bases and J shed 5 bases, with 14 bases lying between them. This CDR3 is built from 14 residues. CDR3 sequence: CASSSKRGTYGYTF. CDR3 coding DNA: TGTGCCAGCAGCTCGAAAAGAGGGACATATGGCTACACCTTC. Supplemented by reference TRBV5-5 and TRBJ1-2, the full variable domain reads DAGVTQSPTHLIKTRGQQVTLRCSPISGHKSVSWYQQVLGQGPQFIFQYYEKEERGRGNFPDRFSARQFPNYSSELNVNALLLGDSALYLCASSSKRGTYGYTFGSGTRLTVV.

Ten or more counts support this clonotype. V is TRBV7-2 and J is TRBJ2-2; D is tentatively TRBD1 or TRBD2 (6 bases each). Trimming removed 2 bases at V and 0 bases at J, with 10 bases between. This CDR3 is built from 16 residues. CDR1 is SGHTA, CDR2 FQGNSA, per germline. CDR3 bases: TGTGCCAGCAGCTTATACGGGGGCTCGAACACCGGGGAGCTGTTTTTT. Its translation: CASSLYGGSNTGELFF.

This clonotype was recorded a few times. The chain links TRBV29-1 to TRBJ2-5; possibly TRBD2 for D (5 bases). Germline V gives CDR1 SQVTM, CDR2 ANQGSEA. CDR3 length: 13 amino acids. The V end lost 4 bases, the J end lost 1 base, and 10 bases lay between the germline ends. CDR3 protein: CSVVGVPQETQYF. CDR3 bases: TGCAGCGTTGTCGGGGTCCCCCAAGAGACCCAGTACTTC.

This chain links TRBV9 with TRBJ1-1; D gene unclear. Germline lookup yields CDR1 SGDLS and CDR2 YYNGEE. Trimming left V 4 bases short and J 1 base short, with 14 bases between. The CDR3 is made up of 15 amino acids. CDR3 in amino acids: CASSYDGQPNTEAFF. The CDR3 DNA sequence: TGTGCCAGCAGCTATGACGGGCAACCGAACACTGAAGCTTTCTTT.

This clonotype occurred a few times. The CDR3 region has the DNA TGCGCCAGCAGCCAGATACCGCTAGCGGGGGGGCCAGAAGATACGCAGTATTTT. Its translation: CASSQIPLAGGPEDTQYF. This chain joins TRBV4-1 and TRBJ2-3, with 12 positions matching TRBD2. The junction had 12 bases not matched to a gene; V was cut back by 3 bases and J by 5 bases. The CDR3 has 18 residues. Germline lookup yields CDR1 MGHRA and CDR2 YSYEKL.

This chain uses TRBV3-1 with TRBJ1-6; D call uncertain. Germline assignment: CDR1 LGHDT and CDR2 YNNKEL (reference sequence). Trimming pared 4 bases from V and 2 bases from J, leaving 9 bases between. The CDR3 has 15 residues. Written as DNA, the CDR3 is TGTGCCAGCAGCCCGGCGGGTGCCTATAATTCACCCCTCCACTTT. This sequence encodes CASSPAGAYNSPLHF.

The V call is TRBV19, the J call TRBJ2-5; D unresolved. CDR3 length: 12 amino acids. Germline loops: CDR1 LNHDA, CDR2 SQIVND (reference sequence). Trimming stripped 10 bases from V and 4 bases from J, with 13 bases between. This CDR3 reads CATSKNRETQYF. CDR3 nucleotide sequence: TGTGCCACAAGCAAGAATCGAGAGACCCAGTACTTC.

There are a few counts of this clonotype. The chain links TRBV7-9 to TRBJ1-2, with a weak D call TRBD1 (6 bases). This CDR3 spans 16 amino acids. V was pared by 4 bases and J by 0 bases, with 15 bases between. Germline V CDR1 and CDR2: SEHNR, FQNEAQ (reference sequence). The CDR3 reads CASSSPGRGTNYGYTF. The DNA for the CDR3 is TGTGCCAGCAGCTCACCTGGGAGGGGGACTAACTATGGCTACACCTTC.

The chain joins TRBV11-3 to TRBJ1-3; D ambiguous. The CDR3 spans 13 residues. Germline CDR1 reads SGHNT; CDR2 reads YENEEA. V gave up 5 bases and J gave up 8 bases, with 13 bases separating them. The CDR3: CASSVGSRDTIYF. CDR3 sequence (DNA): TGTGCCAGCAGCGTGGGCTCCCGGGACACCATATATTTT.

In its sample, this clonotype was seen a few times. This chain links TRBV6-2 or TRBV6-3 with TRBJ2-5; D is perhaps TRBD1 (5 bases). The CDR3 spans 15 residues. Between the trimmed V and J ends, which lost 8 bases and 2 bases, there was a span of 18 bases. Germline values: CDR1 MNHEY, CDR2 SVGEGT. CDR3 sequence: CASAAQGFGQETQYF. The CDR3 DNA is TGTGCCAGCGCAGCCCAGGGATTCGGGCAAGAGACCCAGTACTTC.

This rearrangement joins TRBV5-1 to TRBJ2-2; 7 bases map to TRBD2. CDR1 is SGHRS and CDR2 is YFSETQ in the germline V gene. V lost 2 bases to trimming and J lost 3 bases; unmatched junction nucleotides: 4. This CDR3 contains 15 residues. This chain's CDR3 is CASSLLASHTGELFF. CDR3 in DNA: TGCGCCAGCAGCTTACTAGCGAGCCACACCGGGGAGCTGTTTTTT.